Here is one T cell receptor (beta chain) with its context. These data are taken from a study of blood T cells in healthy people across ages. About the study: Per two T cells, about one barcoded beta molecule was captured through template switching.

It was with a sample-barcoded 5' primer and a J-beta primer mix that a second PCR of about 6 to 12 cycles was run. TCRdb reanalysed the 5' RACE reads using MiXCR and keeps one entry per CDR3 protein. The sample contains 1.5 million to 2 million distinct CDR3 sequences, under 30% of which appear only once. V was cut by 4 bases and J by 8 bases, with 17 bases left in between. The germline V gene has CDR1 ENHRY and CDR2 SYGVKD. This CDR3 contains 14 residues. This receptor was identified in a woman in her 30s in good health. Sequenced input: blood. The rearrangement links TRBV10-3 to TRBJ1-1; a weak D match, TRBD1 (6 bases). CDR3 DNA sequence: TGTGCCATCAGTGCTTCAGGGGAGGGGCGGGAAGCTTTCTTT. This gives the protein CAISASGEGREAFF.